The clone carrying this T cell receptor (beta chain) has only one observation. What it binds is unknown. A single record per CDR3 protein comes from TCRdb applying MiXCR to the reads. The profile shows around 230,000 distinct CDR3 sequences, 35% to 45% of them singletons. The data originate from a study of T cell repertoires in cytomegalovirus infection. Study-wide background: Recently identified HLA-C-restricted CMV epitopes were used, and well-studied HLA-B-restricted CMV epitopes were used as well. From public TCR beta signatures came an indication of both CMV infection and matching HLA type. Study-level points and caveats: Totalled public TCR beta family frequency picked out people who carried CMV plus the relevant HLA. It was HLA-C-restricted CMV-specific TCR beta clonotypes that dominated the response ex vivo.

CDR1 and CDR2 from the germline V gene are SNHLY and FYNNEI. The J segment lost 4 bases and the V segment lost 8 bases, leaving 8 bases of the junction unmatched. The CDR3 contains 14 residues. The TCR comes from a human donor in good health (CMV status not recorded). Some clones in this sample may be carry-over from other donors' samples. The chain is built from TRBV2 and TRBJ2-1; 7 bases agree with TRBD1. Sample: CD8+ T cells from cultured PBMCs, taken from culture after CMV antigen stimulation. CDR3 residues: CASQGVESYNEQFF. The CDR3 DNA reads TGTGCCAGCCAGGGGGTAGAATCTTACAATGAGCAGTTCTTC. The complete variable domain, with remaining parts taken from reference TRBV2 and TRBJ2-1, reads EPEVTQTPSHQVTQMGQEVILRCVPISNHLYFYWYRQILGQKVEFLVSFYNNEISEKSEIFDDQFSVERPDGSNFTLKIRSTKLEDSAMYFCASQGVESYNEQFFGPGTRLTVL.